This entry describes one TCR beta chain. Trimming pared 0 bases from V and 5 bases from J, leaving 8 bases between. CDR3 size: 14 residues. Germline V gene data show CDR1 as MNHEY and CDR2 as SVGAGI. Genomic DNA per cell subset filled all wells of several immunoSEQ plates. Sequencing was performed with immunoSEQ multiplex PCR; in TCRdb, only in-frame clones are kept and a portion is missing. The repertoire holds 2,500,000 or so clones, with around 90% as singletons. The data derive from a study of shared clonotypes between healthy human individuals. The donors, healthy adults who were HIV-negative, had experienced no recent acute infections or vaccinations.

This chain connects TRBV6-5 to TRBJ2-1; D is unclear. The sequence was collected from a man aged 18 to 29 in good health. The sample consisted of naive CD4+ T cells sorted from blood. Subset specified: CD45RA+ positively selected. The CDR3 sequence: CASSYSWTHNEQFF. The DNA of the CDR3 is TGTGCCAGCAGTTACTCGTGGACCCACAATGAGCAGTTCTTC.